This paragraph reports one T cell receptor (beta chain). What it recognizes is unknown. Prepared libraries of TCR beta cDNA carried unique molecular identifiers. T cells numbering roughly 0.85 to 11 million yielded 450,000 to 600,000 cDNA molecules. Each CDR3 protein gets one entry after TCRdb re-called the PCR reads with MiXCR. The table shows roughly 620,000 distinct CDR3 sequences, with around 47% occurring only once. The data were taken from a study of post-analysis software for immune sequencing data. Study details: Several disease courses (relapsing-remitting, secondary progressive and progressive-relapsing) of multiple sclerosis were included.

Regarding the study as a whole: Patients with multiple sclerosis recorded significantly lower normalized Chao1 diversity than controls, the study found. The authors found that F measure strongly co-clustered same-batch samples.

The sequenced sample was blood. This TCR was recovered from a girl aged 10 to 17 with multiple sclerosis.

The CDR3 loop reads CASSWRETEETQYF. CDR3 sequence (DNA): TGTGCCAGCAGTTGGCGGGAAACGGAGGAGACCCAGTACTTC. V is TRBV12-3 or TRBV12-4 and J is TRBJ2-5, with D tentatively TRBD2 (6 bases). V lost 4 bases, J lost 5 bases, and 14 bases lay in between. The CDR3 extends over 14 amino acids.